A single sample gave rise to the 18 T cell receptor beta chains below, sequenced in a study of T cell repertoires in cytomegalovirus infection. TCRdb recomputed calls from the reads with MiXCR, one row per CDR3 protein. Here the sample spans some 240,000 distinct CDR3 sequences, about a sixth being singletons. Input material: CD8+ T cells from PBMCs. These receptors were obtained from a human donor in good health (CMV status not recorded). Some clones in this sample may be carry-over from other donors' samples.

This clonotype was seen more than once but under ten times. This chain joins TRBV28 and TRBJ2-3; 7 bases align to TRBD2. The trim removed 6 bases at V and 0 bases at J, leaving 9 bases unmatched. The CDR3 spans 16 residues. Germline-derived CDR1 and CDR2 are MDHEN and SYDVKM. The CDR3 DNA reads TGTGCCAGCAGCGCTCCCTGGGGGGGAAGCACAGATACGCAGTATTTT. This codes for CASSAPWGGSTDTQYF.

This clonotype has a handful of counts. CDR3 in amino acids: CASSYGQGGQETQYF. In DNA, the CDR3 is TGTGCCAGCAGTTACGGACAGGGAGGACAAGAGACCCAGTACTTC. The chain recombines TRBV28 with TRBJ2-5, with 8 positions matching TRBD1. With 4 bases clipped from V and 2 bases from J, the junction kept 6 bases outside the gene matches. This CDR3 has 15 residues. Germline V lookup: CDR1 MDHEN, CDR2 SYDVKM.

The table lists this clonotype with a few counts. V usage is TRBV4-1 and J usage is TRBJ1-2, with unresolved D. V was clipped by 6 bases and J by 0 bases, with 17 bases between them. Germline values: CDR1 MGHRA, CDR2 YSYEKL. This CDR3 spans 16 amino acids. The DNA for the CDR3 is TGCGCCAGCAGTCATGGAAGCACCAGGACTAACTATGGCTACACCTTC. Amino acid sequence: CASSHGSTRTNYGYTF.

In its sample, this clonotype was seen many times. V is TRBV7-2 and J is TRBJ2-2; D is possibly TRBD2 (5 bases). The length of the CDR3 is 13 residues. Between the trimmed V and J ends, which lost 5 bases and 6 bases, there was a span of 10 bases. The germline V gene encodes CDR1 SGHTA and CDR2 FQGNSA. The CDR3 spells CASSRAGAGELFF. The CDR3 DNA sequence: TGTGCCAGCAGCCGTGCCGGGGCCGGGGAGCTGTTTTTT. Supplemented by reference TRBV7-2 and TRBJ2-2, the full variable domain reads GAGVSQSPSNKVTEKGKDVELRCDPISGHTALYWYRQSLGQGLEFLIYFQGNSAPDKSGLPSDRFSAERTGGSVSTLTIQRTQQEDSAVYLCASSRAGAGELFFGEGSRLTVL.

In nucleotides, the CDR3 is TGTGCCAGCAGCTTAGCCGGGGGGACCCACGAGCAGTACTTC. Protein product: CASSLAGGTHEQYF. The genes are TRBV11-2 and TRBJ2-7; TRBD2 agrees at 7 bases. CDR3 size: 14 residues. The junction had 5 bases not matched to a gene; V was cut back by 1 base and J by 5 bases. Looked up from germline, CDR1 is SGHAT and CDR2 is FQNNGV.

This chain links TRBV2 with TRBJ2-2; 8 bases are a match to TRBD1. Trimming took 4 bases from V and 7 from J; bases not matched to a gene: 5. Looked up from germline, CDR1 is SNHLY and CDR2 is FYNNEI. The CDR3 is made up of 14 amino acids. CDR3 protein: CASSGSGGFGELFF. The CDR3 DNA is TGTGCCAGCAGTGGCTCAGGGGGCTTCGGGGAGCTGTTTTTT.

About this clonotype: An end of the junction differs from the germline gene, which may be a read error. The chain links TRBV20-1 to TRBJ2-2; a weak D match, TRBD2 (6 bases). CDR3 length equals 15 residues. Per germline, CDR1 DFQATT and CDR2 SNEGSKA (reference sequence). The CDR3 nucleotides are TGCAGTGCTCCCTGGCCCGACGGGGGAACCGAGGAGCTGTTTTTT. It specifies CSAPWPDGGTEELFF.

There are many counts of this clonotype. The rearrangement links TRBV10-3 to TRBJ2-7; TRBD1 matches at 7 bases. CDR1 is ENHRY and CDR2 is SYGVKD in the germline V gene. There are 16 residues in the CDR3. Losses at the gene ends were 3 bases for V and 0 bases for J; bases not matched to a gene: 8. This CDR3 is CAISEPAGTASYEQYF. For the CDR3, the DNA is TGTGCCATCAGTGAACCAGCCGGGACAGCCTCCTACGAGCAGTACTTC.

The chain employs TRBV20-1 and TRBJ1-1; TRBD1 is a possible D gene (6 bases). The CDR3 sequence is 16 residues long. V lost 0 bases to trimming and J lost 0 bases, with 14 bases between them. Germline CDR1 reads DFQATT; CDR2 reads SNEGSKA (reference sequence). CDR3 region: CSARDYRDTMNTEAFF. CDR3 nucleotide sequence: TGCAGTGCTAGAGATTACCGGGACACAATGAACACTGAAGCTTTCTTT.

Regarding this clonotype: The junction does not match germline at one end; this may be a read error. The CDR3 sequence: CASSLTSPGQGARLVF. The DNA of the CDR3 is TGTGCCAGCAGTTTGACAAGCCCGGGACAGGGGGCGCGACTGGTTTTT. The chain combines TRBV6-5 with TRBJ1-4; TRBD1 agrees at 12 bases. The CDR3 is made up of 16 amino acids. Germline-derived CDR1 and CDR2 are MNHEY and SVGAGI.

This clonotype was found a few times. The chain's CDR3 is CASRPRLAGGTDTQYF. Written as DNA, the CDR3 is TGTGCCAGCAGACCCCGGTTAGCGGGGGGGACAGATACGCAGTATTTT. V and J are TRBV12-3 or TRBV12-4 and TRBJ2-3; 11 bases map to TRBD2. V was pared by 6 bases and J by 3 bases, with 8 bases of the junction left unmatched. This CDR3 comprises 16 residues.

This clonotype was found many times. The rearrangement links TRBV6-1 to TRBJ2-7, with 8 nucleotides matching TRBD1. The CDR3 loop spans 15 amino acids. Per germline, CDR1 MNHNS and CDR2 SASEGT. V trimming: 4 bases; J trimming: 4 bases; junction bases outside the gene matches: 9. CDR3 sequence (DNA): TGTGCCAGCAGTGTTTCCGGGACAGGAAGATACGAGCAGTACTTC. Its protein is CASSVSGTGRYEQYF.

The V and J genes are TRBV7-6 and TRBJ2-1, with 15 bases matching TRBD2. This CDR3 has 19 amino acids. Germline CDR1 SGHVS, CDR2 FNYEAQ. The V segment lost 5 bases and the J segment 0 bases; nucleotides outside the gene matches: 8. CDR3 protein: CASSVGLAGGRTSYNEQFF. CDR3 sequence (DNA): TGTGCCAGCAGCGTCGGACTAGCGGGGGGGAGGACCTCCTACAATGAGCAGTTCTTC.

This clonotype showed up many times. The CDR3 protein is CASREIHRNSPLHF. Here the CDR3 DNA reads TGTGCCAGCAGAGAGATACACAGGAATTCACCCCTCCACTTT. This chain connects TRBV6-2 or TRBV6-3 to TRBJ1-6; D possibly corresponds to TRBD1 (5 bases). V lost 6 bases, J lost 7 bases, and 13 bases lay in between. The germline V gene has CDR1 MNHEY and CDR2 SVGEGT. The CDR3 consists of 14 residues.

This chain connects TRBV29-1 to TRBJ1-1, with 8 positions matching TRBD1. J was trimmed by 1 base and V by 7 bases; bases with no gene match: 2. The CDR3 has 12 amino acids. Germline loops: CDR1 SQVTM, CDR2 ANQGSEA. CDR3 bases: TGCAGCGCCGGGACAGGGAACACTGAAGCTTTCTTT. Translating it yields CSAGTGNTEAFF.

This clonotype turned up a few times. The chain recombines TRBV4-1 with TRBJ1-1; 8 bases map to TRBD1. The CDR3 totals 13 residues. Per germline, CDR1 MGHRA and CDR2 YSYEKL. Trimming at V came to 10 bases and at J to 0 bases, leaving 4 bases not matched to a gene. CDR3 sequence reads: CATGQGLNTEAFF. DNA for the CDR3: TGCGCCACCGGACAGGGCTTGAACACTGAAGCTTTCTTT.

The V and J genes are TRBV6-5 and TRBJ2-1; D call uncertain. Germline loops: CDR1 MNHEY, CDR2 SVGAGI. The germline V and J ends were trimmed by 10 bases and 2 bases, with 12 bases remaining between them. The CDR3 loop spans 13 amino acids. CDR3 protein: CATSRQAYNEQFF. For the CDR3, the DNA is TGTGCCACCAGCCGTCAGGCCTACAATGAGCAGTTCTTC.

The genes are TRBV6-5 and TRBJ1-1, with D unresolved. CDR3 length: 12 amino acids. The germline CDR1 and CDR2 sequences are MNHEY and SVGAGI. Trimming removed 7 bases from V and 3 bases from J, with 9 bases in between. CDR3 DNA sequence: TGTGCCAGCAACGGAGAGGACACTGAAGCTTTCTTT. As protein: CASNGEDTEAFF.